The 5 T cell receptor delta chains below come from one sample, sequenced in a study of gamma-delta T cells after stem cell transplantation. With CATT, TCRdb re-called clones from the RT-PCR reads. The sample carries thousands of delta-chain clones, approximately 16% recorded once. Material: gamma-delta T cells. The origin of the receptors is a human donor. It is not recorded whose cells these are; they may come from a transplant donor. This table probably holds off-target reads from a library built for another chain.

This rearrangement joins TRDV2 to TRDJ2, with a possible D match to TRDD3 (6 bases). Looked up from germline, CDR1 is GEAIGNYY and CDR2 is EKD. This CDR3 is 17 amino acids long. Trimming took off 1 base at V and 0 bases at J, with 14 bases between the two ends. CDR3 loop: CACDTMGAPPLTAQLFF. In DNA, the CDR3 is TGTGCCTGTGACACAATGGGGGCTCCCCCTTTGACAGCACAACTCTTCTTT.

The V and J genes are TRDV2 and TRDJ1; D ambiguous. Germline loops: CDR1 GEAIGNYY, CDR2 EKD. Trimming removed 3 bases from V and 0 bases from J, with 13 bases in between. The CDR3 runs 15 residues. Written as DNA, the CDR3 is TGTGCCTGTGACGAAGTAGCCCTCCACACCGATAAACTCATCTTT. Encoded protein: CACDEVALHTDKLIF.

This clone has just a few counts. V usage is TRDV2 and J usage is TRDJ1, with 11 bases that match TRDD3. CDR1 is GEAIGNYY and CDR2 is EKD in the germline V gene. CDR3 length equals 17 residues. V lost 0 bases and J lost 0; bases outside the gene matches: 5. The CDR3 bases are TGTGCCTGTGACACCCTGGGGGATACCCTAAACACCGATAAACTCATCTTT. Translating it yields CACDTLGDTLNTDKLIF.

The chain joins TRDV2 to TRDJ1; 9 bases fit TRDD3. The V gene's germline CDR1 is GEAIGNYY and CDR2 EKD. This CDR3 has 19 residues. Germline trimming cut 0 bases from V and 0 bases from J; bases unmatched to any gene: 13. CDR3 DNA: TGTGCCTGTGACACCGTACGTAGACTGGGGGACGCGTACACCGATAAACTCATCTTT. Amino acids: CACDTVRRLGDAYTDKLIF.

CDR3 protein: CACDTVESPIGMRTGGYTDKLIF. The DNA of the CDR3 is TGTGCCTGTGACACCGTTGAATCACCGATTGGGATGCGTACTGGGGGATACACCGATAAACTCATCTTT. The chain couples TRDV2 to TRDJ1; TRDD3 agrees at 10 bases. The germline V gene encodes CDR1 GEAIGNYY and CDR2 EKD. The CDR3 is 23 residues long. J lost 0 bases, V lost 0 bases, and 24 bases had no gene match.